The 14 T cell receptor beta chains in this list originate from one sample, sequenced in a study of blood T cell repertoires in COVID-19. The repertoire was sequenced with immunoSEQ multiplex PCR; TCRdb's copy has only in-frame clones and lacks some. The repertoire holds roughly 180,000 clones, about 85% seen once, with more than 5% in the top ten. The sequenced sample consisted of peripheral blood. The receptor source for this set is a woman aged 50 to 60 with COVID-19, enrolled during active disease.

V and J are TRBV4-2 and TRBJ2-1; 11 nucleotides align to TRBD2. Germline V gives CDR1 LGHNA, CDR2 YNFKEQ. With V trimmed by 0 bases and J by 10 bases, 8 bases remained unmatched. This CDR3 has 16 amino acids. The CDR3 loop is CASSQDALAGGLEQFF. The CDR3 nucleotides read TGTGCCAGCAGCCAAGATGCGCTAGCGGGGGGCTTGGAGCAGTTCTTC.

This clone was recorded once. The CDR3 DNA follows: TGTGCCAGCAGTTTCGTCGGAGAACCTAATGAAAAACTGTTTTTT. It yields the protein CASSFVGEPNEKLFF. The V call is TRBV28, the J call TRBJ1-4, with D hard to call. Germline loops: CDR1 MDHEN, CDR2 SYDVKM. Deletions cut 3 bases from V and 3 bases from J, with 11 bases between. CDR3 length: 15 amino acids. Supplemented by reference TRBV28 and TRBJ1-4, the full variable domain reads DVKVTQSSRYLVKRTGEKVFLECVQDMDHENMFWYRQDPGLGLRLIYFSYDVKMKEKGDIPEGYSVSREKKERFSLILESASTNQTSMYLCASSFVGEPNEKLFFGSGTQLSVL.

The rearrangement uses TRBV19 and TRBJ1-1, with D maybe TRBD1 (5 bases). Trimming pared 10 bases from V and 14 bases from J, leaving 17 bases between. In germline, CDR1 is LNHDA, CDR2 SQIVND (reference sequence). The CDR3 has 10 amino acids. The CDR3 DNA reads TGTGCCACCACAGCAGGGTGGACCTTCTTT. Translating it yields CATTAGWTFF.

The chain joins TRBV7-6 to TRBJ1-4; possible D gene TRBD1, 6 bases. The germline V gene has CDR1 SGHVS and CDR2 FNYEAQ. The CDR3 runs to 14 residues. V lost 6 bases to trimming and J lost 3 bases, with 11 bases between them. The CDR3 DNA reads TGTGCCAGCAGTCCCACAGGGTCTAATGAAAAACTGTTTTTT. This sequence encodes CASSPTGSNEKLFF.

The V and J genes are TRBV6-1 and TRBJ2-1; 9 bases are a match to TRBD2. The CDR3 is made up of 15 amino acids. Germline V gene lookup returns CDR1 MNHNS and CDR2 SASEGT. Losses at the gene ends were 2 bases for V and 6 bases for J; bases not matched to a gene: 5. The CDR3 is CASSEMAGGPNEQFF. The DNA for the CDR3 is TGTGCCAGCAGTGAAATGGCGGGGGGGCCCAATGAGCAGTTCTTC.

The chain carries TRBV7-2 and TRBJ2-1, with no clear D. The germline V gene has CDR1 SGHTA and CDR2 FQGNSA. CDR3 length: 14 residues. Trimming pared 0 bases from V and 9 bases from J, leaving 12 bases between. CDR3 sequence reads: CASSLAMGSTEQFF. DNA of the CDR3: TGTGCCAGCAGCTTAGCGATGGGTAGCACTGAGCAGTTCTTC.

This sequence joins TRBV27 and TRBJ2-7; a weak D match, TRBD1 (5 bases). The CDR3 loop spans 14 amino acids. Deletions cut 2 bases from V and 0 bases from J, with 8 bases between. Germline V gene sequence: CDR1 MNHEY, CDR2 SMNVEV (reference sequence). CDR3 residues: CASSLKGFSYEQYF. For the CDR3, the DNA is TGTGCCAGCAGTTTAAAGGGGTTCTCCTACGAGCAGTACTTC.

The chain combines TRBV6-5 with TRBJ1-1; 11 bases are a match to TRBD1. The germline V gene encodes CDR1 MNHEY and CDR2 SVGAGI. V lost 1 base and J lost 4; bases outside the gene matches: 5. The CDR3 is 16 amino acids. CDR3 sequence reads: CASSYYAGTGGTEAFF. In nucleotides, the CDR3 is TGTGCCAGCAGTTACTACGCCGGGACAGGGGGCACTGAAGCTTTCTTT.

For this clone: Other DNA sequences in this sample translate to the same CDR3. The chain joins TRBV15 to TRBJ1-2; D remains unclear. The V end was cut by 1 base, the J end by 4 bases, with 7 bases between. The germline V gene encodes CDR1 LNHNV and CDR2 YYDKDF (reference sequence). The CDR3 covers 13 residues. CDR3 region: CATSRVASYGYTF. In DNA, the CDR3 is TGTGCCACCAGCAGAGTGGCCAGCTATGGCTACACCTTC.

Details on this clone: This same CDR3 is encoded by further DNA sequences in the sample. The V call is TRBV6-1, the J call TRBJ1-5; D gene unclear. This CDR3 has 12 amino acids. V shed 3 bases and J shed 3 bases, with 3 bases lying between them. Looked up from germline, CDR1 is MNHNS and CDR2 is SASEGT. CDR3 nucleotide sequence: TGTGCCAGCAGTGACCTCAATCAGCCCCAGCATTTT. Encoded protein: CASSDLNQPQHF.

CDR3 bases: TGTGCCAGCAGAACCGGGACAGGGGGCGCAGGCGGCTACACCTTC. Translation: CASRTGTGGAGGYTF. This chain uses TRBV6-5 with TRBJ1-2; 12 bases line up with TRBD1. The germline gives CDR1 MNHEY, CDR2 SVGAGI. The trim removed 6 bases at V and 8 bases at J, leaving 10 bases unmatched. The CDR3 contains 15 residues.

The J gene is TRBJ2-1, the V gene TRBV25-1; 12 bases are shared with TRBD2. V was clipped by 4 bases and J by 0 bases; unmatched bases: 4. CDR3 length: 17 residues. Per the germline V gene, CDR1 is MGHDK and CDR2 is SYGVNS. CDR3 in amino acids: CASSGTSGDLSYNEQFF. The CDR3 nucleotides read TGTGCCAGCAGTGGGACTAGCGGGGACCTCTCCTACAATGAGCAGTTCTTC. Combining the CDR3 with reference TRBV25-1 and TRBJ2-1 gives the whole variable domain EADIYQTPRYLVIGTGKKITLECSQTMGHDKMYWYQQDPGMELHLIHYSYGVNSTEKGDLSSESTVSRIRTEHFPLTLESARPSHTSQYLCASSGTSGDLSYNEQFFGPGTRLTVL.

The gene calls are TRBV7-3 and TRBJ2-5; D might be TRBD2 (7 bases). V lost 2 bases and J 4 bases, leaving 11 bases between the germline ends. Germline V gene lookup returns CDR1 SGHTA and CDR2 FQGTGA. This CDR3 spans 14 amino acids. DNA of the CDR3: TGTGCCAGCAGCTTACGCGGGGGCAGAGAGACCCAGTACTTC. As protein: CASSLRGGRETQYF.

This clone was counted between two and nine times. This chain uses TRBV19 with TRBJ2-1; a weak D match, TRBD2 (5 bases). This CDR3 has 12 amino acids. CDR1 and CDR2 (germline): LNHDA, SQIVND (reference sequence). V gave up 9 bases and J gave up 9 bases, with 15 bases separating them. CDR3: CASGASGGEQFF. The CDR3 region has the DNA TGTGCCAGCGGCGCCAGCGGTGGTGAGCAGTTCTTC.